One sample yielded the 10 T cell receptor beta chains listed below, sequenced in a study of shared clonotypes between healthy human individuals. Produced via immunoSEQ multiplex PCR; TCRdb's table is partial and in-frame only. The sample contains approximately 2.1 million clones, 93% of which appear only once. Sequenced input: naive CD4+ T cells from PBMCs. Subset noted: CD45RA+ positively selected. These receptors were collected from a man aged 18 to 29 in good health. Some clones in this sample may be carry-over from other donors' samples.

As regards this clone: Different DNA sequences within this sample yield the same CDR3. V gene TRBV6-5 combines with J gene TRBJ2-2; D gene ambiguous. CDR1 is MNHEY, CDR2 SVGAGI, per germline. V dropped 9 bases and J dropped 1 base, with 3 bases sitting between them. There are 11 residues in the CDR3. The CDR3 is CASRNTGELFF. The CDR3 region has the DNA TGTGCCAGTCGGAACACCGGGGAGCTGTTTTTT.

The rearrangement uses TRBV6-1 and TRBJ1-4, with 8 nucleotides matching TRBD1. Germline CDR1 reads MNHNS; CDR2 reads SASEGT. The CDR3 has 15 amino acids. V shed 5 bases, J shed 4 bases, and the junction held 6 bases outside the gene matches. As DNA, the CDR3 is TGTGCCAGCAGTCATACGGGACAGGATAATGAAAAACTGTTTTTT. Translating it yields CASSHTGQDNEKLFF.

V usage is TRBV5-3 and J usage is TRBJ2-7; D gene uncertain. TRBV5-3 is marked as an open reading frame, function uncertain. This CDR3 has 13 residues. Deletions cut 2 bases from V and 2 bases from J, with 8 bases between. The CDR3, as DNA: TGTGCCAGAAGCTTTGAAAGCCCCTACGAGCAGTACTTC. Amino acids: CARSFESPYEQYF.

CDR3 nucleotide sequence: TGTGCCAGCAGCTCACGTGCCCCAGATACGCAGTATTTT. It translates to CASSSRAPDTQYF. This chain connects TRBV7-3 to TRBJ2-3; D gene unclear. Germline CDR1 is SGHTA and CDR2 is FQGTGA. Trimming removed 4 bases from V and 4 bases from J, with 9 bases in between. The CDR3 has 13 amino acids.

This chain uses TRBV4-3 with TRBJ2-3; a possible D gene is TRBD2 (7 bases). Deletions cut 0 bases from V and 0 bases from J, with 13 bases between. CDR1 and CDR2 from the germline V gene are LGHNA and YSLEER. This CDR3 is built from 17 residues. The CDR3 nucleotides are TGCGCCAGCAGCCAAGAAATTGGGGGGGCTAGCACAGATACGCAGTATTTT. It specifies CASSQEIGGASTDTQYF.

The chain combines TRBV10-3 with TRBJ2-5; maybe TRBD2 (6 bases). Germline V gives CDR1 ENHRY, CDR2 SYGVKD. The V and J ends lost 4 bases and 7 bases respectively, with 16 bases between them. This CDR3 comprises 14 residues. CDR3 nucleotides: TGTGCCATCAGTGGGGGACTCCTAGGAGGGACCCAGTACTTC. Translation gives CAISGGLLGGTQYF.

The gene calls are TRBV5-1 and TRBJ2-3; TRBD1 aligns across 9 bases. This CDR3 is 14 amino acids long. CDR1 and CDR2 (germline): SGHRS, YFSETQ. Trimming took 4 bases from V and 4 from J; bases not matched to a gene: 4. CDR3 sequence (DNA): TGCGCCAGCAGCGTGGGACAGGGTTCAGATACGCAGTATTTT. This translates into CASSVGQGSDTQYF.

The chain joins TRBV14 to TRBJ2-3; 9 bases fit TRBD2. From germline, CDR1 is SGHDN and CDR2 FVKESK. V lost 4 bases and J lost 5; bases outside the gene matches: 13. The CDR3 covers 17 residues. Here the CDR3 DNA reads TGTGCCAGCAGCCGGTGGGTGGTAGCGGGAGTAGGAGATACGCAGTATTTT. Encoded protein: CASSRWVVAGVGDTQYF.

The rearrangement links TRBV11-1 to TRBJ2-2; 9 bases align to TRBD1. This CDR3 contains 13 residues. Germline CDR1 reads SGHAT; CDR2 reads FQDESV (reference sequence). V lost 8 bases to trimming and J lost 4 bases; unmatched junction nucleotides: 2. The CDR3 nucleotides are TGTGCCAGCCGGGGACAGGGCACCGGGGAGCTGTTTTTT. Amino acids: CASRGQGTGELFF.

The rearrangement uses TRBV5-1 and TRBJ1-6, with D perhaps matching TRBD1 (6 bases). CDR1 is SGHRS and CDR2 is YFSETQ in the germline V gene. CDR3 length: 14 amino acids. V was trimmed by 4 bases and J by 12 bases, leaving 17 bases between them. CDR3 in amino acids: CASSNWGHTKPLHF. The CDR3 coding sequence is TGCGCCAGCAGCAATTGGGGACATACGAAACCCCTCCACTTT. The entire variable domain, with the rest obtained from reference TRBV5-1 and TRBJ1-6, is as follows: KAGVTQTPRYLIKTRGQQVTLSCSPISGHRSVSWYQQTPGQGLQFLFEYFSETQRNKGNFPGRFSGRQFSNSRSEMNVSTLELGDSALYLCASSNWGHTKPLHFGNGTRLTVT.